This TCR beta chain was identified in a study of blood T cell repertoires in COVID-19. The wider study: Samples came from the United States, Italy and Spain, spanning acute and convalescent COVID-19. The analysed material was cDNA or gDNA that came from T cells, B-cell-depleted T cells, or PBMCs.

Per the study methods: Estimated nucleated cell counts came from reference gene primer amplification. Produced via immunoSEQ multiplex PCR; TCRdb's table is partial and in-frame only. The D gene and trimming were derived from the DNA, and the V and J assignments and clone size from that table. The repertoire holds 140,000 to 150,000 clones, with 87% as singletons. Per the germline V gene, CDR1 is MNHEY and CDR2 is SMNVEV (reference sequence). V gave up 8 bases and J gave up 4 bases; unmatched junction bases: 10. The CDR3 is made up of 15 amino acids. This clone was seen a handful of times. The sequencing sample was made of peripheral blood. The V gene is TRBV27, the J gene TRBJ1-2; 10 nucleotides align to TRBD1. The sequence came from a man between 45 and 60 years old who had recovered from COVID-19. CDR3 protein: CASRDRGIIPYGYTF. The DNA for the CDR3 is TGTGCCAGCCGGGACAGGGGCATTATCCCCTATGGCTACACCTTC.